This T cell receptor beta chain was recovered during a study of identical twins. This clonotype has just a few counts. Antigen unknown. TCRdb re-analysed the 5' RACE reads in MiXCR, keeping a single row per CDR3 protein. The sample yields approximately 230,000 distinct CDR3 sequences, 5.5% to 7.5% seen once. Study results and limitations: Cross-sectional statistics underpinned the conclusions; the same donors were not followed.

A further study also used this sample, focusing on T cells expressing NK-cell markers. That report adds: NKG2C+ dominant clonotypes from 6 or 7 donors made up roughly 1.0-7.0% of CD8+ T cells.

Sequencing was done on a sample of CD8+ T cells sorted from blood. The clonotype comes from a woman aged 18-29 years in good health.

The CDR3 sequence: CASSLTGRTGELFF. The DNA for the CDR3 is TGTGCCAGCAGCTTAACGGGGAGGACCGGGGAGCTGTTTTTT. V gene TRBV7-6 combines with J gene TRBJ2-2; D perhaps matches TRBD2 (6 bases). The CDR3 consists of 14 residues. V was cut by 2 bases and J by 5 bases, with 9 bases left in between. Germline CDR1 SGHVS, CDR2 FNYEAQ.